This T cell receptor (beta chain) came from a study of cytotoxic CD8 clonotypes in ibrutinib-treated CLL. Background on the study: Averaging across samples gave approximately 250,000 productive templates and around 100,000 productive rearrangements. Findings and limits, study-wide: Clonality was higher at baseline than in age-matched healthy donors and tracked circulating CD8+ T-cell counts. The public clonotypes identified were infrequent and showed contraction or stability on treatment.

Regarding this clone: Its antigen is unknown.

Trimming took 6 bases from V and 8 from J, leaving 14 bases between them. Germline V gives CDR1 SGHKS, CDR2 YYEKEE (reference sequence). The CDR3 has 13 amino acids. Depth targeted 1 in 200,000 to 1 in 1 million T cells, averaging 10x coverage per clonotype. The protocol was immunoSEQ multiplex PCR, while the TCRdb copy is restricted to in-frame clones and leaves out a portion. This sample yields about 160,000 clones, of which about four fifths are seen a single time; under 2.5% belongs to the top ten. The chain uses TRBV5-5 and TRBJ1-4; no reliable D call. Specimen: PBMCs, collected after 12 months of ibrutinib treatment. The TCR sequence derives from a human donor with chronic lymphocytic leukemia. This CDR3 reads CASTRTDQEKLFF. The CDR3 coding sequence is TGTGCCAGCACCCGGACCGACCAAGAAAAACTGTTTTTT. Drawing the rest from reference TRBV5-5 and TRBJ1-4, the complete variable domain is DAGVTQSPTHLIKTRGQQVTLRCSPISGHKSVSWYQQVLGQGPQFIFQYYEKEERGRGNFPDRFSARQFPNYSSELNVNALLLGDSALYLCASTRTDQEKLFFGSGTQLSVL.